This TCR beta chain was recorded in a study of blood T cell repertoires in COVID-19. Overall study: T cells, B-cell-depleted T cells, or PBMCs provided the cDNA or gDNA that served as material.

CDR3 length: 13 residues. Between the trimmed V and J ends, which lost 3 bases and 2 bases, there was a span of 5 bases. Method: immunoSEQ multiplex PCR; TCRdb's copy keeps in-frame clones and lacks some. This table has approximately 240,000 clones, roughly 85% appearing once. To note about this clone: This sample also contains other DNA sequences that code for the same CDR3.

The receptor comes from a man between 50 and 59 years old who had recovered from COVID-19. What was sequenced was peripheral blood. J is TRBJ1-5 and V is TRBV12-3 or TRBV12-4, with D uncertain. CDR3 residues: CASSLSGNQPQHF. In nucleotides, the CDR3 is TGTGCCAGCAGTTTGAGTGGCAATCAGCCCCAGCATTTT.